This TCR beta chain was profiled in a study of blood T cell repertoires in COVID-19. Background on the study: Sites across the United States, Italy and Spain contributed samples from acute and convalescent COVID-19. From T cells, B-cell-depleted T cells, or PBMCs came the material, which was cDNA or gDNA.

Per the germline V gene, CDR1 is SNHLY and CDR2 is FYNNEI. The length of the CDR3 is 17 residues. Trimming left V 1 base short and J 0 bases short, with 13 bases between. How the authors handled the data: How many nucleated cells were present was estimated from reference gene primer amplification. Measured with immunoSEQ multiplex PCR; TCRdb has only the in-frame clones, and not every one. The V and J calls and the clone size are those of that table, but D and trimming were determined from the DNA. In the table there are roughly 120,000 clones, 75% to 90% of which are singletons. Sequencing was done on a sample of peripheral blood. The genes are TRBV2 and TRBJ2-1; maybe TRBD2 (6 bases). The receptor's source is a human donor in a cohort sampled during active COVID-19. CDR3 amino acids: CASSEGRVGGSYNEQFF. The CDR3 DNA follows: TGTGCCAGCAGTGAAGGTCGTGTCGGGGGCTCCTACAATGAGCAGTTCTTC.